This T cell receptor beta chain derives from a study of CD8 T cells in ankylosing spondylitis. The germline V gene encodes CDR1 MNHEY and CDR2 SVGAGI. This CDR3 region has 12 residues. V dropped 6 bases and J dropped 4; count of bases not matched to a gene: 3. The study's findings and limits: Matched ankylosing spondylitis synovial fluid reportedly contained a significantly enriched population of disease-linked clones. For ankylosing spondylitis blood, a TCR beta motif of about 8 highly homologous variants appeared characteristic. Earlier work had already found some motif variants in reactive arthritis synovial fluid and blood.

Making use of molecular barcodes, quantitative 5'-RACE generated TCR beta libraries. One entry per CDR3 protein, called by TCRdb with MiXCR from the 5' RACE reads. Of fewer than 80,000 distinct CDR3 sequences listed, roughly 5.2% are singletons. This clonotype was seen many times. Its antigen is as yet unknown. Sequencing was done on a sample of blood, either unsorted or a sorted T cell fraction (not recorded which). The chain recombines TRBV6-5 with TRBJ2-7, with 7 bases aligning to TRBD1. The sequence was obtained from a male donor with ankylosing spondylitis or in good health (not recorded which). CDR3 region: CASSQQGYEQYF. The DNA for the CDR3 is TGTGCCAGCAGCCAACAGGGGTACGAGCAGTACTTC.